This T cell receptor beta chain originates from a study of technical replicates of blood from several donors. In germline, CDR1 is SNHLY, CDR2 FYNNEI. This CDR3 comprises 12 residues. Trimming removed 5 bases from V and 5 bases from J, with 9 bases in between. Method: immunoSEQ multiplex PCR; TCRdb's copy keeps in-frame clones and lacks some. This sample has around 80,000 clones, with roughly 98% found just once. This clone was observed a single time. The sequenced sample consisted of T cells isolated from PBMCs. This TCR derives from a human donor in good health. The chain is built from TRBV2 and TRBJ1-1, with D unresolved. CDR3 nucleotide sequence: TGTGCCAGCAGTATAAGAGGGACTGAAGCTTTCTTT. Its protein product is CASSIRGTEAFF.